This T cell receptor beta chain was found in a study of blood T cell repertoires in COVID-19 (dated by TCRdb to the early 2020s). Study-level background: Samples covering the acute and convalescent phases of COVID-19 were provided by collaborators in the United States, Italy and Spain. Sample metadata almost always included a de-identified subject ID, COVID-19 status, age in years and sex. Where HLA class I and class II types were available, the types were taken from metadata supplied by the sample provider, not from assay-based typing. The prospective study material was composed of cDNA or gDNA derived from T cells, B-cell-depleted T cells, or PBMCs. Deeply sampled blood TCRbeta repertoires from subjects exposed to, actively infected with, or recovered from COVID-19 were included in the dataset. The samples were drawn from two sources: the first 160 participants of the ongoing ImmuneRACE study, and 1,200 or so subjects contributed by 6 global collaborators. A freely available public database, intended as a resource for researchers studying the immune response to SARS-CoV-2, is where the repertoires were released.

At one collaborating source in Seattle, patients were enrolled during active infection and were followed longitudinally through the course of disease. Each collaborating institution followed its own protocols to collect whole blood in K2EDTA tubes. For TCRbeta analysis, collaborators shipped samples in one of three forms: frozen whole blood, isolated PBMCs, or DNA extracted from either of those sample types. From the cysteine up to the phenylalanine, the CDR3 has a length of 12 residues. The entry retains the CDR3 DNA only, 36 bases that are in frame from base 1. According to the germline V gene, CDR1 reads SNHLY and CDR2 reads FYNNEI. V and J lose 10 bases and 3 bases, and a span of 12 bases separates them. TCRbeta CDR3 regions were amplified from genomic DNA using the immunoSEQ Assay, a bias-controlled multiplex PCR. Per the authors' processing: The number of nucleated cells in each sample was estimated by amplification of reference gene primers within the assay. To quantify the absolute abundance of each unique TCRbeta CDR3 rearrangement, sequence reads were collapsed and filtered. Productive Simpson clonality was computed per sample as the square root of Simpson's diversity index over productive rearrangements. In its TCRdb copy, this immuneACCESS table keeps in-frame sequences only and misses some clones. Where compared with another copy, unresolved V genes explain less than half of these, and the others have no known cause. V, J and clone size were drawn from that table, and D and trimming were deduced from the DNA. The sample includes around 300,000 clones, with roughly 90% observed a single time. The top ten hold 2.5% to 3% of the sample.

Notes on this clone: No antigen is known for it. There are no base qualities to consult, and no much larger clone falls within one base.

Overall study results and their limits: Clinical and demographic metadata were provided uncurated, with the amount varying by source and participant.

The sequence joins TRBV2 to TRBJ2-5; D gene: possibly TRBD1, on 6 matching bases. The clonotype comes from a woman in her twenties or thirties with COVID-19, enrolled during active disease. Sequences were obtained from peripheral blood. The DNA sequence follows: TGTGCCACCAGGACAGTCGAAGAGACCCAGTACTTC. Its protein product is CATRTVEETQYF.